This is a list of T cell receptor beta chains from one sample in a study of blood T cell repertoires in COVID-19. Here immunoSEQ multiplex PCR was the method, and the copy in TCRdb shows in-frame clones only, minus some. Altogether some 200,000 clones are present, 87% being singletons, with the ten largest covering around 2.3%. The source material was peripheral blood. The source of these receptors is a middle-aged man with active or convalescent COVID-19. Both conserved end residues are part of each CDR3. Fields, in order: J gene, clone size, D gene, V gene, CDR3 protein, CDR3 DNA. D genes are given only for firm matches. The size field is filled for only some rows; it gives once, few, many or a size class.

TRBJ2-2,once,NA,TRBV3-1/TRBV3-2,CASSQVIPTGELFF,TGTGCCAGCAGCCAAGTTATTCCGACCGGGGAGCTGTTTTTT
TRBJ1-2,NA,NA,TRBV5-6,CASSLGQNYGYTF,TGTGCCAGCAGCTTGGGACAGAACTATGGCTACACCTTC
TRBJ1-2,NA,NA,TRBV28,CASSTGLSLYGYTF,TGTGCCAGCAGTACAGGGCTCTCCCTCTATGGCTACACCTTC
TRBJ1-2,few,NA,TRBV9,CASSVDGFYGYTF,TGTGCCAGCAGCGTAGACGGGTTTTATGGCTACACCTTC
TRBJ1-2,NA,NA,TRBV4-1,CASSHPGYSGYTF,TGCGCCAGCAGCCACCCGGGTTACTCTGGCTACACCTTC
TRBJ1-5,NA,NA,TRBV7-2,CASSFRGATDQPQHF,TGTGCCAGCAGCTTCAGGGGCGCCACGGATCAGCCCCAGCATTTT
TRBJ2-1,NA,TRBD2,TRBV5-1,CASSKGTSGGNEQFF,TGCGCCAGCAGCAAGGGGACTAGCGGGGGGAATGAGCAGTTCTTC
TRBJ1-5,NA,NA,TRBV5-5,CASSSMDRPNQPQHF,TGTGCCAGCAGCTCGATGGACAGACCAAATCAGCCCCAGCATTTT
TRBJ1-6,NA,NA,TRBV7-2,CASTSDSELSPLHF,TGTGCCAGCACGTCGGACTCTGAACTTTCACCCCTCCACTTT
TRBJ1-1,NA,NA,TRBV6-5,CASSYITGVEAFF,TGTGCCAGCAGTTATATTACGGGGGTTGAAGCTTTCTTT
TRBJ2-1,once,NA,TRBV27,CASSSGTSNNEQFF,TGTGCCAGCAGTTCCGGGACATCCAACAATGAGCAGTTCTTC
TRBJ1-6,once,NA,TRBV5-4,CASSLDQARNSPLHF,TGTGCCAGCAGCCTCGACCAGGCCCGTAATTCACCCCTCCACTTT
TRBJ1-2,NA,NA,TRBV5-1,CASSLDRAVGDGYTF,TGCGCCAGCAGCTTGGATCGTGCGGTAGGGGATGGCTACACCTTC
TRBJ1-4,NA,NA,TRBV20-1,CSASNGGWGEKLFF,TGCAGTGCTAGTAATGGGGGCTGGGGTGAAAAACTGTTTTTT
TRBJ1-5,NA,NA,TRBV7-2,CASSFSQGSQPQHF,TGTGCCAGCAGCTTTAGTCAGGGGAGTCAGCCCCAGCATTTT
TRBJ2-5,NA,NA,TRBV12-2,CASRLDLSQYF,TGTGCAAGTCGCTTAGATCTGTCTCAGTACTTC
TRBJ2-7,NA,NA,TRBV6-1,CASSESLGQSYEQYF,TGTGCCAGCAGTGAAAGTCTCGGACAGTCCTACGAGCAGTACTTC
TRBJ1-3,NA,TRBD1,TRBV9,CASSGQGGSGNTIYF,TGTGCCAGCAGCGGACAGGGCGGCTCCGGAAACACCATATATTTT
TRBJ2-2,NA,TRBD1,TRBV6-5,CASSPTGGNTGELFF,TGTGCCAGCAGCCCGACAGGGGGGAACACCGGGGAGCTGTTTTTT
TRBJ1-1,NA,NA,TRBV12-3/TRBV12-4,CASGLQGNTEAFF,TGTGCCAGCGGCCTACAGGGGAACACTGAAGCTTTCTTT
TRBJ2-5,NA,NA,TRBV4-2,CASSPLSGAAGRYQETQYF,TGTGCCAGCAGCCCTTTGAGTGGGGCCGCAGGGAGGTACCAAGAGACCCAGTACTTC
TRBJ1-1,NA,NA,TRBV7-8,CASSLHSTEAFF,TGTGCCAGCAGCTTACACAGCACTGAAGCTTTCTTT
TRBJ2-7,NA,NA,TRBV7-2,CASSVTGNEQYF,TGTGCCAGCAGCGTCACAGGAAACGAGCAGTACTTC
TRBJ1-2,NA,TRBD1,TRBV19,CASNDRGDGYTF,TGTGCCAGTAATGACAGGGGTGATGGCTACACCTTC
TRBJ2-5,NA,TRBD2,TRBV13,CASSANRGTSTETQYF,TGTGCCAGCAGCGCCAACCGAGGGACTAGCACAGAGACCCAGTACTTC
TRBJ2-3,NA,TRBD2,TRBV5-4,CASSLGQGGGPRTDTQYF,TGTGCCAGCAGCTTGGGGCAGGGCGGGGGGCCACGCACAGATACGCAGTATTTT
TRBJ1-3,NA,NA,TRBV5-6,CASSLVRLSGNTIYF,TGTGCCAGCAGCTTGGTACGGTTATCTGGAAACACCATATATTTT
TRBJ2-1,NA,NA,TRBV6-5,CASGTNSYNEQFF,TGTGCCTCGGGAACAAACTCCTACAATGAGCAGTTCTTC
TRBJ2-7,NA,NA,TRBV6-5,CASSYVGRQYF,TGTGCCAGCAGTTACGTGGGGAGGCAGTACTTC
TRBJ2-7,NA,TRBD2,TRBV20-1,CSASSGGDSYEQYF,TGCAGTGCTAGTAGCGGGGGTGACTCCTACGAGCAGTACTTC
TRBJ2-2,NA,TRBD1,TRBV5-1,CASSLQGASGELFF,TGCGCCAGCAGCTTACAGGGGGCGTCCGGGGAGCTGTTTTTT
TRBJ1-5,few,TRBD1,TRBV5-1,CASKPHSSDRDVPYSNQPQHF,TGCGCCAGCAAACCGCACTCCTCCGACAGGGATGTCCCCTATAGCAATCAGCCCCAGCATTTT
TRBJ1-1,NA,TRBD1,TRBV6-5,CASMTGTGNTEAFF,TGTGCCAGCATGACCGGGACAGGGAACACTGAAGCTTTCTTT
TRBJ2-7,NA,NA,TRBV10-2,CASSGQISYEQYF,TGCGCCAGCAGCGGACAGATCTCCTACGAGCAGTACTTC
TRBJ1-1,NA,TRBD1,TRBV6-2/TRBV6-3,CASSYSPPWQGGNRDTEAFF,TGTGCCAGCAGTTACAGTCCCCCTTGGCAGGGGGGAAATAGGGACACTGAAGCTTTCTTT
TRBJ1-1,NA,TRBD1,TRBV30,CAWSADRENTEAFF,TGTGCCTGGAGCGCCGACAGGGAGAACACTGAAGCTTTCTTT
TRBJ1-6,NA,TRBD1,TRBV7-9,CASSFSLQGLNNSPLHF,TGTGCCAGCAGCTTTAGCCTACAGGGGTTGAATAATTCACCCCTCCACTTT